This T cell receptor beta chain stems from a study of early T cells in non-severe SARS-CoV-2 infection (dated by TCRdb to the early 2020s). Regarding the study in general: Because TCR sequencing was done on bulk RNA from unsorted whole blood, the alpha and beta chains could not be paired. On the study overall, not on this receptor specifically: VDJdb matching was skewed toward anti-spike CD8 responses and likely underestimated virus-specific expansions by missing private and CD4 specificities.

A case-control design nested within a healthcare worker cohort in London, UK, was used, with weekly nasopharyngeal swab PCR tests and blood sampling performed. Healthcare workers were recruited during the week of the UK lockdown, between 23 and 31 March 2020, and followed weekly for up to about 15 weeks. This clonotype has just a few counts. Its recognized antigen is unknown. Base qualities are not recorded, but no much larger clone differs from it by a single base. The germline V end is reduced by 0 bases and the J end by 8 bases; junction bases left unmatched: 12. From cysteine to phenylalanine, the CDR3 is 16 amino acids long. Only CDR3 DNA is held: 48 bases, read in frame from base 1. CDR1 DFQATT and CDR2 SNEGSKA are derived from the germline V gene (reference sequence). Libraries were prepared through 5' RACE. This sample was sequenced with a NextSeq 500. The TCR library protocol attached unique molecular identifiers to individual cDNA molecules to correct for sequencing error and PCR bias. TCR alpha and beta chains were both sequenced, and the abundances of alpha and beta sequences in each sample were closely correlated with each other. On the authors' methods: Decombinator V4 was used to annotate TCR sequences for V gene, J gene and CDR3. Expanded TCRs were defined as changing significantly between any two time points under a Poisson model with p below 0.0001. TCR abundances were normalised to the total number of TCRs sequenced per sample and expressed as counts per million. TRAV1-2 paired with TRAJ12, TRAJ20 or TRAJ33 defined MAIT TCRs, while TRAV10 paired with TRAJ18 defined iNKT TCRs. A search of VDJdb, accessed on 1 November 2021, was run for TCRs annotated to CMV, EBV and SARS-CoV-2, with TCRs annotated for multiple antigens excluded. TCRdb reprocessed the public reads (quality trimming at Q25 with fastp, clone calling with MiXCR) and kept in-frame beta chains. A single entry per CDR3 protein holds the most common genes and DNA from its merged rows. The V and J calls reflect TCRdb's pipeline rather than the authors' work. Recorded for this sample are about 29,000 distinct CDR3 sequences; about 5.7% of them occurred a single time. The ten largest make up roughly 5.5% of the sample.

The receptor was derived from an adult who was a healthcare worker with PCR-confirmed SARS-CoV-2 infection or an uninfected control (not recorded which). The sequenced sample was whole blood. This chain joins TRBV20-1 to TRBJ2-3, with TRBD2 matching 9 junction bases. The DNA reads TGCAGTGCTAGAGAGGAGACTAGCGGCCCCTTCGGTACGCAGTATTTT. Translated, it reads CSAREETSGPFGTQYF.